This TCR beta chain was sequenced during a study of regulatory T cells in long-lasting Graves disease (dated by TCRdb to the early 2020s). Notes on the research overall: Antithyroid drugs had been taken for less than 3 months by newly diagnosed Graves' disease patients. Patients with persistent Graves' disease were compared with patients with newly diagnosed Graves' disease using TCR sequencing and RNA sequencing of peripheral blood. The study was conducted in China and was registered as a clinical trial. A total of 33 samples were covered by TCR sequencing, comprising around 13 persistent and 20 newly diagnosed Graves' disease patients. The paper's findings and limits, for the study overall: TRBV28, TRBJ1-2 and TRBJ2-5 were preferentially used in persistent disease, while TRBV20-1 and TRBJ2-1 were favored in newly diagnosed disease. The small sample size was acknowledged by the authors as a limitation that may reduce accuracy. Because the primary lesion, thyroid tissue, could not be accessed, the study looked at peripheral blood alone. A larger number of public clonotypes was shared among persistent patients (more than 2,500) than among newly diagnosed patients (around 890). Persistent Graves' disease patients showed lower TCR Shannon entropy and fewer highly expanded clones than newly diagnosed patients, suggesting clonal expansion. Sequencing and analysis were limited to the TCR beta chain.

This specimen's time point label, per the study, means: newly diagnosed GD, antithyroid drugs for less than 3 months. For both TCR sequencing and RNA sequencing, RNA was extracted from PBMCs in TRIzol. The diagnosis of Graves' disease followed American Thyroid Association guidelines. Patients for the study were recruited at an endocrinology department in Xi'an, China. Each patient gave approximately 8.8 milliliters of peripheral blood, collected in an EDTA anticoagulant tube. Ficoll Paque Plus density gradient separation was used to isolate PBMCs, and no additional T cell sorting was done. An Agilent 2100 Bioanalyzer and agarose gel were used to assess RNA quality, and a NanoDrop 2000 was used to measure RNA concentration. The junction shows trimming of 3 bases on V and 5 bases on J, and the gene matches do not reach 4 bases of it. Based on the germline V gene, the CDR1 and CDR2 sequences are KGHSH and LQKENI. The CDR3 covers 14 residues, taking in both the cysteine and the phenylalanine. CDR3 DNA is the only sequence kept; it has 42 bases, read in frame from the first base.

Libraries were made using multiplex PCR. The listed sequencing device is Illumina HiSeq 4000. CDR3 regions were amplified by Arm-PCR with iRepertoire HTBI primers to construct TCR beta libraries. PCR products were gel purified before sequencing. The authors' pipeline ran thus. Gene usage analysis of CDR3 amino acid clonotypes relied on the approximately 60 TRBV and 13 to 15 TRBJ segments identified across samples. Filtered high-quality paired reads were merged into contigs using COPE and FqMerger. BLAST was used to align contigs to IMGT TRBV, TRBD and TRBJ reference genes, and CDR3 was defined according to IMGT. Any clonotype with a frequency above 0.1% was counted as a highly expanded clone. Repertoire diversity was measured by Shannon entropy, and V-J evenness by the Gini coefficient. Clonotypes shared by more than one individual were considered public. Clones were called with MiXCR by TCRdb after fastp trimmed the public reads at Q25, and only in-frame beta chains were retained. Each CDR3 protein gets just one entry, which takes the most common genes and DNA from the rows behind it. TCRdb, not the original authors, processed these V and J calls. For this sample there are around 420,000 distinct CDR3 sequences; about 16% appear just once. Clones ranked in the top ten supply 22% of the sample.

This clonotype was picked up many times. There is no known antigen for this receptor. Base qualities were left out, and no much larger clone turns up one base away. This chain joins TRBV18 to TRBJ2-5; TRBD1 agrees with 9 junctional bases. The sequence was collected from a female donor with Graves disease. The source was peripheral blood mononuclear cells (PBMCs), collected at new diagnosis, from a patient treated with antithyroid drugs. The CDR3 protein is CASSPGTGSETQYF. The DNA is TGTGCCAGCTCACCCGGGACAGGGTCGGAGACCCAGTACTTC.